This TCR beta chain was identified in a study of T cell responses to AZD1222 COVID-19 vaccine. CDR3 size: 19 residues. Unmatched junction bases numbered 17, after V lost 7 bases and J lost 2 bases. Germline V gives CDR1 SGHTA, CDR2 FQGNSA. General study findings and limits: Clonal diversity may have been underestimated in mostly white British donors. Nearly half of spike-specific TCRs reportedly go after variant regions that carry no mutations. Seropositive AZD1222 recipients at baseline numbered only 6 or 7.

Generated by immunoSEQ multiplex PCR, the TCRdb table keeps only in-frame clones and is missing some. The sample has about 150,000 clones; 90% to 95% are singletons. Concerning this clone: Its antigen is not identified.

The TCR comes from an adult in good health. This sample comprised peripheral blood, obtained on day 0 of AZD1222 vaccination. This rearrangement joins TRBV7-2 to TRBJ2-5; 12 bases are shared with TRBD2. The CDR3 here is CASTAQGIITSGGQETQYF. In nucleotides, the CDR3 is TGTGCCAGCACCGCCCAGGGGATCATTACTAGCGGGGGGCAAGAGACCCAGTACTTC.